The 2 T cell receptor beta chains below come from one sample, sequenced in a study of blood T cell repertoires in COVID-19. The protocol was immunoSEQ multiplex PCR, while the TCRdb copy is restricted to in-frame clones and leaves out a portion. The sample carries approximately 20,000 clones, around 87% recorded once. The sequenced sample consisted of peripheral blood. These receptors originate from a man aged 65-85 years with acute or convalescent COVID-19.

The CDR3, as DNA: TGTGCCAGCAGCAAAACTAGCGGACCTAGCACAGATACGCAGTATTTT. Translating gives CASSKTSGPSTDTQYF. The chain links TRBV7-2 to TRBJ2-3; 8 bases line up with TRBD2. The junction had 7 bases not matched to a gene; V was cut back by 5 bases and J by 0 bases. Germline loops: CDR1 SGHTA, CDR2 FQGNSA. CDR3 length equals 16 residues.

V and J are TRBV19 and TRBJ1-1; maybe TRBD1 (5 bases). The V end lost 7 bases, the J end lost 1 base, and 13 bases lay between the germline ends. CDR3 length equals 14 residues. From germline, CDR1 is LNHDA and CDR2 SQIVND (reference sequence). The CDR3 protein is CASTPVGGNTEAFF. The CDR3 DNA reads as TGTGCCAGTACCCCCGTCGGGGGGAACACTGAAGCTTTCTTT.